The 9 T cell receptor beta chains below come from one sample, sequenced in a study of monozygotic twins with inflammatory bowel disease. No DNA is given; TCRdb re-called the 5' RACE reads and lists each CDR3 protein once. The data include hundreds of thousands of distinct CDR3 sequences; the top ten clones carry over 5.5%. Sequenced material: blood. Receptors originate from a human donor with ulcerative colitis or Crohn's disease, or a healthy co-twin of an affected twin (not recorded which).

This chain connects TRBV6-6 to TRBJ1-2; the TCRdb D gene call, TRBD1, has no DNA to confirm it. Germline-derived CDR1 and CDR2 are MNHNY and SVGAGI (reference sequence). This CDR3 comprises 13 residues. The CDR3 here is CASSPDRVLGYTF.

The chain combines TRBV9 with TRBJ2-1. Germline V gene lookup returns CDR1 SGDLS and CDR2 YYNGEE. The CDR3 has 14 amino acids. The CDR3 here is CASSTTISYNEQFF. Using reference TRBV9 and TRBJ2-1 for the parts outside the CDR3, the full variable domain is DSGVTQTPKHLITATGQRVTLRCSPRSGDLSVYWYQQSLDQGLQFLIQYYNGEERAKGNILERFSAQQFPDLHSELNLSSLELGDSALYFCASSTTISYNEQFFGPGTRLTVL.

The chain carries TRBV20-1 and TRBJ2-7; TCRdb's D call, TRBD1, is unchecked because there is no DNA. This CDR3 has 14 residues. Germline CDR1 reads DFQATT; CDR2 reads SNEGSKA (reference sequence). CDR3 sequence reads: CSAKGQGFSYEQYF.

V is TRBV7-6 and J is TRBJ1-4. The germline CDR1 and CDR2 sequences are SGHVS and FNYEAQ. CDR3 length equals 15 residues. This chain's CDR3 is CASSSYMEDNEKLFF. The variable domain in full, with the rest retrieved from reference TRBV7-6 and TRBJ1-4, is GAGVSQSPRYKVTKRGQDVALRCDPISGHVSLYWYRQALGQGPEFLTYFNYEAQQDKSGLPNDRFSAERPEGSISTLTIQRTEQRDSAMYRCASSSYMEDNEKLFFGSGTQLSVL.

The CDR3 sequence is CASSLITGVLAKNIQYF. The chain has TRBV7-8 and TRBJ2-4; the D gene TCRdb calls, TRBD1, cannot be checked with no DNA. Germline assignment: CDR1 SGHVS and CDR2 FQNEAQ. CDR3 length: 17 amino acids.

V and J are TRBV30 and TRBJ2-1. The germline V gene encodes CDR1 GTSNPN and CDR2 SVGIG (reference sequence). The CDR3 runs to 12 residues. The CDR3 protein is CAWRGWQFEQFF.

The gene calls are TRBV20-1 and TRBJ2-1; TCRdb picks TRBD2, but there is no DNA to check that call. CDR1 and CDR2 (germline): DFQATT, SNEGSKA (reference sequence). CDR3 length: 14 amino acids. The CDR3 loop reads CSARGLVSYNEQFF.

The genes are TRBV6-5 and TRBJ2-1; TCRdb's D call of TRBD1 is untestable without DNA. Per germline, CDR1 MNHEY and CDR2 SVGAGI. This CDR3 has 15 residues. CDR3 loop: CASSYSGQGYNEQFF.

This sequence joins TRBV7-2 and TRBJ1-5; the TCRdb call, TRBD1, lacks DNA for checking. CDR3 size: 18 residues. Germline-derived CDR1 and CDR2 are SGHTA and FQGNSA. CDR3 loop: CASSLASGTGGADQPQHF.